This passage covers 8 T cell receptor beta chains from one sample sequenced in a study of cytomegalovirus exposure and HLA in healthy donors. Both 60 Vbeta primers and 13 Jbeta primers went into the PCR. Profiling relied on immunoSEQ multiplex PCR, and the TCRdb table lists in-frame clones only, not all of them. This table holds approximately 140,000 clones, around 82% found once. The sequencing input was PBMCs. The source of these receptors is a woman in her thirties or forties in good health and CMV-seropositive.

The V call is TRBV7-9, the J call TRBJ2-1; 9 bases match TRBD1. The germline CDR1 and CDR2 sequences are SEHNR and FQNEAQ (reference sequence). This CDR3 is built from 16 residues. V was pared by 5 bases and J by 7 bases, with 12 bases of the junction left unmatched. The CDR3 here is CASSEFTGTGRNEQFF. In DNA form, the CDR3 reads TGTGCCAGCAGCGAATTTACCGGGACAGGGAGGAATGAGCAGTTCTTC.

The chain has TRBV11-2 and TRBJ2-2, with a weak D call TRBD2 (5 bases). Germline V gene lookup returns CDR1 SGHAT and CDR2 FQNNGV. Deletions cut 5 bases from V and 6 bases from J, with 10 bases between. There are 13 residues in the CDR3. The CDR3 protein is CASSQEVAGELFF. CDR3 nucleotide sequence: TGTGCCAGCAGCCAGGAGGTCGCCGGGGAGCTGTTTTTT.

The chain combines TRBV11-2 with TRBJ2-3; D might be TRBD2 (5 bases). CDR3 length: 12 residues. Trimming took 5 bases from V and 6 from J, leaving 9 bases between them. Per germline, CDR1 SGHAT and CDR2 FQNNGV. This chain's CDR3 is CASSRGSDTQYF. CDR3 nucleotide sequence: TGTGCCAGCAGCCGAGGGTCCGATACGCAGTATTTT.

V and J are TRBV7-9 and TRBJ1-2; D perhaps matches TRBD1 (5 bases). The CDR3 is 11 amino acids. The germline V and J ends were trimmed by 3 bases and 6 bases, with 5 bases remaining between them. The germline V gene has CDR1 SEHNR and CDR2 FQNEAQ (reference sequence). The CDR3 nucleotides are TGTGCCAGCAGCTTCAGGGATGGCTACACCTTC. This sequence encodes CASSFRDGYTF.

The chain combines TRBV7-3 with TRBJ2-2; D unresolved. Trimming removed 1 base at V and 3 bases at J, with 6 bases between. The CDR3 is made up of 14 amino acids. CDR1 and CDR2 from the germline V gene are SGHTA and FQGTGA. CDR3 nucleotide sequence: TGTGCCAGCAGCTTAAGAGAGGACACCGGGGAGCTGTTTTTT. It specifies CASSLREDTGELFF. The variable domain in full, completed from reference TRBV7-3 and TRBJ2-2, reads GAGVSQTPSNKVTEKGKYVELRCDPISGHTALYWYRQSLGQGPEFLIYFQGTGAADDSGLPNDRFFAVRPEGSVSTLKIQRTERGDSAVYLCASSLREDTGELFFGEGSRLTVL.

With regard to this clone: At one of its ends the junction is not consistent with the germline gene, which may arise from a read error. CDR3 in amino acids: CSSSLEQGSNTGELFF. The CDR3 nucleotides are TGTTCCAGCAGCTTAGAGCAGGGCTCGAACACCGGGGAGCTGTTTTTT. The rearrangement joins TRBV7-9 to TRBJ2-2; D is perhaps TRBD1 (5 bases). The CDR3 runs 16 residues. CDR1 and CDR2 from the germline V gene are SEHNR and FQNEAQ (reference sequence).

The chain employs TRBV29-1 and TRBJ2-1, with 9 bases fitting TRBD2. From germline, CDR1 is SQVTM and CDR2 ANQGSEA. CDR3 length equals 13 residues. V was pared by 7 bases and J by 8 bases, with 9 bases of the junction left unmatched. The CDR3: CSGTSAPVDEQFF. CDR3 bases: TGCAGCGGGACTAGCGCCCCGGTGGATGAGCAGTTCTTC.

The chain employs TRBV19 and TRBJ2-1; 8 positions match TRBD2. The CDR3 is made up of 15 amino acids. Per the germline V gene, CDR1 is LNHDA and CDR2 is SQIVND (reference sequence). V lost 4 bases and J lost 3; bases outside the gene matches: 5. DNA for the CDR3: TGTGCCAGTAGTAGCACTAGCGGAAACTACAATGAGCAGTTCTTC. Its protein product is CASSSTSGNYNEQFF.